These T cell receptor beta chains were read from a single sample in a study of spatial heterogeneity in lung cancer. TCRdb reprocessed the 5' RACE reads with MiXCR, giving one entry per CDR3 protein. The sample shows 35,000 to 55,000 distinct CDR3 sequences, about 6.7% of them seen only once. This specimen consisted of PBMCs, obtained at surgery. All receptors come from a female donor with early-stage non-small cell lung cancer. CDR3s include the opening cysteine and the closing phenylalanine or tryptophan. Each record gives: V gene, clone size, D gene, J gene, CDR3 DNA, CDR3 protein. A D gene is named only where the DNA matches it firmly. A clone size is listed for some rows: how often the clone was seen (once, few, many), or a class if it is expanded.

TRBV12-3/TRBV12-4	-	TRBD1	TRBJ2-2	TGTGCCAGCAGTTTCCAGGGGGCAGTCGGGGAGCTGTTTTTT	CASSFQGAVGELFF
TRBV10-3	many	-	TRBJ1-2	TGTGCCATCAGTGATAACGGGGGCCAGTTGAGCGGCTACACCTTC	CAISDNGGQLSGYTF
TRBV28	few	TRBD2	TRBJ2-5	TGTGCCAGCGGACCTTGGGGTAGCGGGGGCGCCCAAGAGACCCAGTACTTC	CASGPWGSGGAQETQYF
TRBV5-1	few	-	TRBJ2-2	TGCGCCAGCAGCTTGGTATCCGGGCTTCACACCGGGGAGCTGTTTTTT	CASSLVSGLHTGELFF
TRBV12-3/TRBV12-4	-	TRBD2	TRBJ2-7	TGTGCCAGCAGTTTTCGGACTAGCGGGAGCAACGAGCAGTACTTC	CASSFRTSGSNEQYF
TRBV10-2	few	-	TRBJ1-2	TGCGCCAGCAGTGGCAAAGGAGGCAATTTGTATGGCTACACCTTC	CASSGKGGNLYGYTF
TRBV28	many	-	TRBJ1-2	TGTGCCAGCAGCTTAGCTGGCTATGGCTACACCTTC	CASSLAGYGYTF
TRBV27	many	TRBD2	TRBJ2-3	TGTGCCAGCAGTCGAGGACTAGCGGGGGGGCGCCTCATCTTAGGATTT	CASSRGLAGGRLILGF
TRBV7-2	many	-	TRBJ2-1	TGTGCCAGCAGCGACCCGAGACTAGTTTTCGGTGAGCAGTTCTTC	CASSDPRLVFGEQFF
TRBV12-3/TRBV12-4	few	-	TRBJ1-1	TGTGCCAGCAGTGAGCCAAACAGGGTTAACACTGAAGCTTTCTTT	CASSEPNRVNTEAFF
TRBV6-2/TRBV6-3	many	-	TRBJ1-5	TGTGCCAGCAGGTGGACAGCGCATAGCAATCAGCCCCAGCATTTT	CASRWTAHSNQPQHF
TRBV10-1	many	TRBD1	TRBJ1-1	TGCGCCAGCAGTTGGGACAGGGGCACTGAAGCTTTCTTT	CASSWDRGTEAFF
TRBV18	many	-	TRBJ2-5	TGTGCCAGCTCACCCCGGCAGCAAGAGACCCAGTACTTC	CASSPRQQETQYF
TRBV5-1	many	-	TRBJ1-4	TGCGCCAGCACCGGGAGTACAACTAATGAAAAACTGTTTTTT	CASTGSTTNEKLFF
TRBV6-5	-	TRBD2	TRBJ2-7	TGTGCCAGCAGTTATGGACTAGCGGACGCCTACGAGCAGTACTTC	CASSYGLADAYEQYF
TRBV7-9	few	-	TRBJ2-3	TGTGCCAGTCAGTGGGGTCCCACAGATACGCAGTATTTT	CASQWGPTDTQYF
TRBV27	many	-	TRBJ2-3	TGTGCCAGCAGTTTATCTTGGGCTAGCACAGATACGCAGTATTTT	CASSLSWASTDTQYF
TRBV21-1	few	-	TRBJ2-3	TGTGCCAGCTTGGGGTGCTGCATGGGCGGGGATACAGATACGCAGTATTTT	CASLGCCMGGDTDTQYF
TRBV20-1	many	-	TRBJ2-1	TGCAGTGCCCCCCTCCTAAAGCAGTTCTTC	CSAPLLKQFF
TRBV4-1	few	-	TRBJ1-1	TGCGCCAGCAGCCGGCAGGGCGGGGGCACTGAAGCTTTCTTT	CASSRQGGGTEAFF
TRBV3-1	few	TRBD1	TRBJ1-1	TGTGCCAGCAGTCCTACGGCAGGGGGGACTGAAGCTTTCTTT	CASSPTAGGTEAFF
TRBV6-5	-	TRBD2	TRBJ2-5	TGTGCCAGCAGCCGGACTAGCGGGGGCAATACCCAGTACTTC	CASSRTSGGNTQYF
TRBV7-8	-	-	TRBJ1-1	TGTGCCAGCAGCTTGGCGGCTAACACTGAAGCTTTCTTT	CASSLAANTEAFF
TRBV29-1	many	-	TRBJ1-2	TGCAGCGTTGAAAGGGGCTATGGCTACACCTTC	CSVERGYGYTF
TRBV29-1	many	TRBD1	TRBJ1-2	TGCAGCGTCGCTACAGGGGCCCCCGGCTACACCTTC	CSVATGAPGYTF
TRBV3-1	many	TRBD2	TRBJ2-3	TGTGCCAGCAGCCTCACTAGCGGGAGATTAGGGACGCAGTATTTT	CASSLTSGRLGTQYF
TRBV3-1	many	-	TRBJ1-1	TGTGCCAGCAGCCAAAATGATGCAGGGCGCACTGAAGCTTTCTTT	CASSQNDAGRTEAFF
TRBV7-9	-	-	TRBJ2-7	TGTGCCAGCAGCTTAGGGGCGACCCGAGGGGACGAGCAGTACTTC	CASSLGATRGDEQYF
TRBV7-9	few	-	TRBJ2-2	TGTGCCAGCAGCTTGGGGGACGGGGCGAACACCGGGGAGCTGTTTTTT	CASSLGDGANTGELFF
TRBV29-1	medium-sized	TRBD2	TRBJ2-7	TGCACTCCGAGGGAGGGTTACTCCTACGAGCAGTACTTC	CTPREGYSYEQYF
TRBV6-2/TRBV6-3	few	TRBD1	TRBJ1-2	TGTGCCAGCAGTTATGGCCGGGACAGGGCCTATGGCTACACCTTC	CASSYGRDRAYGYTF
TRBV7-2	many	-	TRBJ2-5	TGTGCCAGCAGCCGTCAACGCTCATCACAAGAGACCCAGTACTTC	CASSRQRSSQETQYF